The 32 T cell receptor beta chains listed next were all sequenced from one sample in a study of cytomegalovirus exposure and HLA in healthy donors (dated by TCRdb to between 2016 and 2019). The method was the immunoSEQ multiplex PCR assay. For the multiplex PCR, a mixture combining 60 forward primers for TCR Vbeta segments and 13 reverse primers for TCR Jbeta segments was used. The source is immuneACCESS, and TCRdb retained only in-frame sequences with V and J called. Part of the clones is not carried over; for the studies checked, unresolved V genes explain less than half of this, and the remainder is unexplained. This sample lists around 53,000 clones; approximately 84% were detected once. The leading ten clones occupy roughly 3.1% of the sample. Sample: PBMCs. The receptors derive from a man aged 45-65 years in good health and CMV-seronegative.

This clone has only one observation. The chain is built from TRBV6-5 and TRBJ2-6; D is unresolved. Trimming stripped 6 bases from V and 4 bases from J, with 13 bases between. Germline V CDR1 and CDR2: MNHEY, SVGAGI. The CDR3 is made up of 15 amino acids. The DNA for the CDR3 is TGTGCCAGCAGAGCTAGGAAGGCCGGGGCCAACGTCCTGACTTTC. This translates into CASRARKAGANVLTF.

V gene TRBV28 combines with J gene TRBJ1-5; D ambiguous. CDR1 is MDHEN, CDR2 SYDVKM, per germline. Trimming shortened V by 3 bases and J by 7 bases, and 10 bases separated the two germline ends. This CDR3 has 13 amino acids. CDR3 protein: CASSLSPGQPQHF. CDR3 DNA sequence: TGTGCCAGCAGTTTGTCCCCGGGACAGCCCCAGCATTTT.

The genes are TRBV5-8 and TRBJ2-3; tentatively, D is TRBD1 (5 bases). CDR3 length: 16 residues. Looked up from germline, CDR1 is SGHTS and CDR2 is YDEGEE. The V end was cut by 1 base, the J end by 0 bases, with 12 bases between. In DNA, the CDR3 is TGTGCCAGCAGCTTGCGTGTTAGACAGAGCACAGATACGCAGTATTTT. Protein: CASSLRVRQSTDTQYF.

This rearrangement joins TRBV9 to TRBJ2-2; possible D gene TRBD2, 5 bases. Trimming took off 0 bases at V and 5 bases at J, with 14 bases between the two ends. This CDR3 spans 16 amino acids. Germline CDR1 reads SGDLS; CDR2 reads YYNGEE. The DNA of the CDR3 is TGTGCCAGCAGCGTAGTCCAGGACCCGGGGACCGGGGAGCTGTTTTTT. It codes for CASSVVQDPGTGELFF.

This chain uses TRBV15 with TRBJ1-2; 8 bases fit TRBD1. Germline loops: CDR1 LNHNV, CDR2 YYDKDF (reference sequence). The trim removed 7 bases at V and 1 base at J, leaving 8 bases unmatched. The CDR3 sequence is 15 residues long. DNA for the CDR3: TGTGCCACCATCGGCGGACAGGGTGGTAACTATGGCTACACCTTC. It encodes CATIGGQGGNYGYTF.

V usage is TRBV6-1 and J usage is TRBJ1-5; possibly TRBD1 for D (6 bases). V was cut by 6 bases and J by 3 bases, with 12 bases left in between. The CDR3 is made up of 14 amino acids. The germline V gene encodes CDR1 MNHNS and CDR2 SASEGT. CDR3 in DNA: TGTGCCAGCAGAACGGACAGATTCAATCAGCCCCAGCATTTT. Protein sequence: CASRTDRFNQPQHF.

The chain couples TRBV11-2 to TRBJ2-3; tentative D call: TRBD2 (6 bases). Germline V gene sequence: CDR1 SGHAT, CDR2 FQNNGV. The CDR3 sequence is 14 residues long. Deletions cut 7 bases from V and 6 bases from J, with 17 bases between. This CDR3 reads CASNGAPGRDTQYF. CDR3 sequence (DNA): TGTGCCAGCAACGGGGCCCCGGGGAGGGATACGCAGTATTTT.

J is TRBJ1-6 and V is TRBV27, with 10 bases matching TRBD1. The germline V gene has CDR1 MNHEY and CDR2 SMNVEV (reference sequence). With V trimmed by 7 bases and J by 10 bases, 4 bases remained unmatched. The CDR3 has 13 residues. The CDR3 DNA reads as TGTGCCAGCACCCAGGACAGGGGGTCACCCCTCCACTTT. This sequence encodes CASTQDRGSPLHF.

The V call is TRBV9, the J call TRBJ1-2, with a weak D call TRBD1 (6 bases). Germline V lookup: CDR1 SGDLS, CDR2 YYNGEE. The V end was cut by 4 bases, the J end by 8 bases, with 21 bases between. CDR3 length equals 15 residues. The CDR3 loop reads CASSPSQDRVMGYTF. DNA of the CDR3: TGTGCCAGCAGCCCTAGTCAGGACAGAGTAATGGGCTACACCTTC.

This clone has a handful of counts. V and J are TRBV25-1 and TRBJ2-5; 9 bases agree with TRBD2. The germline gives CDR1 MGHDK, CDR2 SYGVNS. This CDR3 spans 16 amino acids. V dropped 4 bases and J dropped 3; count of bases not matched to a gene: 9. The CDR3 reads CASSAGLALLKETQYF. The CDR3 nucleotides are TGTGCCAGCAGTGCGGGACTAGCACTCCTGAAAGAGACCCAGTACTTC. The full variable domain, its missing parts supplied by reference TRBV25-1 and TRBJ2-5, is EADIYQTPRYLVIGTGKKITLECSQTMGHDKMYWYQQDPGMELHLIHYSYGVNSTEKGDLSSESTVSRIRTEHFPLTLESARPSHTSQYLCASSAGLALLKETQYFGPGTRLLVL.

The rearrangement uses TRBV7-9 and TRBJ1-2; tentatively, D is TRBD1 (5 bases). The germline V and J ends were trimmed by 1 base and 8 bases, with 14 bases remaining between them. The CDR3 contains 14 residues. Germline CDR1 reads SEHNR; CDR2 reads FQNEAQ (reference sequence). This CDR3 reads CASSLGQGLQGYTF. The DNA for the CDR3 is TGTGCCAGCAGCTTAGGGCAGGGACTGCAAGGCTACACCTTC.

The rearrangement links TRBV9 to TRBJ1-3, with TRBD1 identical over 7 bases. This CDR3 spans 19 amino acids. The V gene's germline CDR1 is SGDLS and CDR2 YYNGEE. V was clipped by 0 bases and J by 2 bases; unmatched bases: 14. Here the CDR3 reads CASSVGTPPATGPGNTIYF. The CDR3 bases are TGTGCCAGCAGCGTAGGTACTCCTCCAGCGACAGGGCCTGGAAACACCATATATTTT. The variable domain in full, completed from reference TRBV9 and TRBJ1-3, reads DSGVTQTPKHLITATGQRVTLRCSPRSGDLSVYWYQQSLDQGLQFLIQYYNGEERAKGNILERFSAQQFPDLHSELNLSSLELGDSALYFCASSVGTPPATGPGNTIYFGEGSWLTVV.

On this clone itself: Different DNA sequences within this sample yield the same CDR3. The rearrangement joins TRBV7-8 to TRBJ2-2; D unresolved. This CDR3 region has 16 residues. Germline CDR1 is SGHVS and CDR2 is FQNEAQ. The V gene lost 3 bases and the J gene lost 1 base, with 12 bases spanning the gap. The CDR3 is CASSFSRQLNTGELFF. CDR3 bases: TGTGCCAGCAGCTTTAGCCGGCAGTTGAACACCGGGGAGCTGTTTTTT.

This rearrangement joins TRBV20-1 to TRBJ2-1, with a tentative D call TRBD2 (5 bases). Germline V CDR1 and CDR2: DFQATT, SNEGSKA (reference sequence). This CDR3 has 11 residues. Trimming removed 3 bases from V and 8 bases from J, with 8 bases in between. The CDR3 nucleotides read TGCAGTGCTAGCGGGGTTTATGAGCAGTTCTTC. Protein sequence: CSASGVYEQFF.

The chain uses TRBV2 and TRBJ2-5; D is possibly TRBD1 (5 bases). V lost 3 bases, J lost 2 bases, and 7 bases lay in between. This CDR3 contains 13 residues. From germline, CDR1 is SNHLY and CDR2 FYNNEI. The DNA of the CDR3 is TGTGCCAGCAGTGATCAGGGTCAAGAGACCCAGTACTTC. Translated: CASSDQGQETQYF.

The J gene is TRBJ1-2, the V gene TRBV19; 8 positions match TRBD1. The CDR3 totals 14 residues. The germline CDR1 and CDR2 sequences are LNHDA and SQIVND (reference sequence). V was pared by 7 bases and J by 2 bases, with 6 bases of the junction left unmatched. The CDR3 protein is CASTTDRGNYGYTF. The CDR3 nucleotides are TGTGCCAGTACCACCGACAGGGGAAACTATGGCTACACCTTC.

The genes are TRBV7-2 and TRBJ2-3; TRBD2 might be the D (6 bases). CDR1 is SGHTA, CDR2 FQGNSA, per germline. The CDR3 consists of 15 residues. V was cut by 1 base and J by 0 bases, with 8 bases left in between. DNA of the CDR3: TGTGCCAGCAGCTTAGTCGGGAGCAGCACAGATACGCAGTATTTT. It translates to CASSLVGSSTDTQYF.

CDR3 region: CASSGGGQGKHEQYF. The CDR3 region has the DNA TGTGCCAGCAGCGGGGGGGGGCAGGGGAAGCACGAGCAGTACTTC. The chain employs TRBV5-4 and TRBJ2-7; possible D gene TRBD2, 7 bases. Germline V gene lookup returns CDR1 SGHNT and CDR2 YYREEE (reference sequence). Trimming removed 4 bases at V and 5 bases at J, with 19 bases between. This CDR3 has 15 residues.

The chain employs TRBV5-1 and TRBJ2-7; 8 bases are a match to TRBD1. Germline assignment: CDR1 SGHRS and CDR2 YFSETQ. This CDR3 spans 15 amino acids. V lost 3 bases to trimming and J lost 2 bases; unmatched junction nucleotides: 7. For the CDR3, the DNA is TGCGCCAGCAGCTCCTGGACAGGGCCGACCTACGAGCAGTACTTC. It encodes CASSSWTGPTYEQYF.

In this sample, this clone turned up a few times. This chain uses TRBV6-5 with TRBJ2-7; possibly TRBD1 for D (7 bases). Germline-derived CDR1 and CDR2 are MNHEY and SVGAGI. This CDR3 has 15 residues. Trimming shortened V by 0 bases and J by 6 bases, and 15 bases separated the two germline ends. Here the CDR3 DNA reads TGTGCCAGCAGTTACTCCGCAGGGGGGTCTGGCGAGCAGTACTTC. It is translated as CASSYSAGGSGEQYF.

The chain links TRBV27 to TRBJ2-6; the match to TRBD1 covers 9 bases. After removal of 5 bases from V and 2 bases from J, the junction contained 10 bases not matched to a gene. The CDR3 loop spans 18 amino acids. CDR1 and CDR2 (germline): MNHEY, SMNVEV (reference sequence). In DNA, the CDR3 is TGTGCCAGCAGTCCTACAGGGGGCTTAATCCCTGGGGCCAACGTCCTGACTTTC. This codes for CASSPTGGLIPGANVLTF.

This chain links TRBV5-4 with TRBJ2-2; unclear D gene. The CDR3 length is 14 residues. Germline values: CDR1 SGHNT, CDR2 YYREEE (reference sequence). V was clipped by 0 bases and J by 1 base, with 4 bases between them. The CDR3 DNA is TGTGCCAGCAGCTTGGAACTGAACACCGGGGAGCTGTTTTTT. This sequence encodes CASSLELNTGELFF.

V is TRBV5-8 and J is TRBJ1-5, with TRBD1 matching 7 bases. Germline V gene sequence: CDR1 SGHTS, CDR2 YDEGEE. V shed 3 bases and J 5 bases; nucleotides not matched to a gene: 8. The CDR3 spans 15 residues. The CDR3 spells CASSSAVRGYQPQHF. The CDR3 nucleotides are TGTGCCAGCAGCTCCGCCGTCAGGGGGTATCAGCCCCAGCATTTT.

The V and J genes are TRBV5-6 and TRBJ1-1; D is undetermined. In germline, CDR1 is SGHDT, CDR2 YYEEEE. CDR3 size: 13 residues. V dropped 3 bases and J dropped 1 base, with 7 bases sitting between them. CDR3 DNA sequence: TGTGCCAGCAGCTCAACACCGAACACTGAAGCTTTCTTT. Its protein is CASSSTPNTEAFF.

This clone was found a few times. The chain joins TRBV6-1 to TRBJ2-2; 9 bases line up with TRBD2. Trimming removed 3 bases from V and 3 bases from J; junction bases left unmatched: 11. Germline CDR1 reads MNHNS; CDR2 reads SASEGT. CDR3 length: 18 residues. The CDR3 DNA is TGTGCCAGCAGTGACCGAGCGGGGGGACTTTTGGACACCGGGGAGCTGTTTTTT. This encodes CASSDRAGGLLDTGELFF.

The chain carries TRBV7-8 and TRBJ2-1; 8 bases map to TRBD1. Per the germline V gene, CDR1 is SGHVS and CDR2 is FQNEAQ. This CDR3 contains 13 residues. Trimming cost V 5 bases and J 4 bases; bases outside gene matches: 1. Here the CDR3 reads CASSRTGYNEQFF. DNA of the CDR3: TGTGCCAGCAGCCGGACAGGGTACAATGAGCAGTTCTTC. Full variable domain (remainder filled in from reference TRBV7-8 and TRBJ2-1): GAGVSQSPRYKVAKRGQDVALRCDPISGHVSLFWYQQALGQGPEFLTYFQNEAQLDKSGLPSDRFFAERPEGSVSTLKIQRTQQEDSAVYLCASSRTGYNEQFFGPGTRLTVL.

The rearrangement joins TRBV7-7 to TRBJ2-1; 8 nucleotides align to TRBD2. This CDR3 has 15 amino acids. V shed 5 bases and J 4 bases; nucleotides not matched to a gene: 7. CDR1 SSHAT and CDR2 FNYEAQ come from the germline V gene (reference sequence). DNA of the CDR3: TGTGCCAGCAGCCCCGATAGCGGGGCATACAATGAGCAGTTCTTC. It codes for CASSPDSGAYNEQFF.

The V gene is TRBV21-1, the J gene TRBJ1-1; the table calls TRBD1, which could not be checked here. TRBV21-1 is an annotated pseudogene. This CDR3 comprises 17 residues. The CDR3 region is CASSKPPRGQTNTEAFF. The DNA for the CDR3 is TGTGCCAGCAGCAAACCCCCCAGGGGGCAAACGAACACTGAAGCTTTCTTT.

The chain carries TRBV2 and TRBJ1-5; possible D gene TRBD1, 6 bases. The CDR3 extends over 13 amino acids. V was trimmed by 6 bases and J by 2 bases, leaving 8 bases between them. Germline CDR1 reads SNHLY; CDR2 reads FYNNEI. CDR3 nucleotide sequence: TGTGCCAGCAGGGACAGTGGCAATCAGCCCCAGCATTTT. Its protein is CASRDSGNQPQHF.

The V call is TRBV13, the J call TRBJ2-4; 9 positions match TRBD2. After removal of 4 bases from V and 1 base from J, the junction contained 5 bases not matched to a gene. CDR3 length: 16 residues. CDR1 PRHDT and CDR2 FYEKMQ come from the germline V gene (reference sequence). The chain's CDR3 is CASSSIAGAAKNIQYF. The CDR3 coding sequence is TGTGCCAGCAGCTCGATAGCGGGGGCGGCCAAAAACATTCAGTACTTC.

V is TRBV19 and J is TRBJ2-5; D gene unclear. From germline, CDR1 is LNHDA and CDR2 SQIVND (reference sequence). V lost 4 bases and J lost 0, with 9 bases in between. CDR3 length: 14 amino acids. In DNA form, the CDR3 reads TGTGCCAGTAGTACCGACGGGTACCAAGAGACCCAGTACTTC. Its protein is CASSTDGYQETQYF.

The V call is TRBV4-3, the J call TRBJ2-2; D unclear. Deletions cut 0 bases from V and 4 bases from J, with 9 bases between. Germline values: CDR1 LGHNA, CDR2 YSLEER. The CDR3 contains 15 residues. CDR3 nucleotides: TGCGCCAGCAGCCAAGATACCGCAGGCACCGGGGAGCTGTTTTTT. Translation: CASSQDTAGTGELFF.